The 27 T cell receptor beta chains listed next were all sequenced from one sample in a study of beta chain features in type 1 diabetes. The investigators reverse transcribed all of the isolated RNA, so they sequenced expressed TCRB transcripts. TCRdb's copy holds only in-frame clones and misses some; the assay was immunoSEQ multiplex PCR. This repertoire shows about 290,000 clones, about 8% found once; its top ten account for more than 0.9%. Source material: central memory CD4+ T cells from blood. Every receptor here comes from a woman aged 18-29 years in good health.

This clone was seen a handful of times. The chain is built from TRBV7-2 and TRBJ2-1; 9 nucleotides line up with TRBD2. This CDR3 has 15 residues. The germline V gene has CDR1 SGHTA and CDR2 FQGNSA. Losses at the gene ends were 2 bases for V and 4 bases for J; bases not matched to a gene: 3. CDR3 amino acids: CASSLRLAGYNEQFF. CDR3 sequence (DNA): TGTGCCAGCAGCTTAAGGCTAGCGGGGTACAATGAGCAGTTCTTC.

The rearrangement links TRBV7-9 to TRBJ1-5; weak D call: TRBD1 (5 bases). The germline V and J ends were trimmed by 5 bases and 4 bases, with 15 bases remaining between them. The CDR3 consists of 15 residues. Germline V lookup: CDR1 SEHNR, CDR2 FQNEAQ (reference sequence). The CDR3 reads CASSPRGTENQPQHF. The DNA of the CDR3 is TGTGCCAGCAGCCCCCGGGGGACGGAAAATCAGCCCCAGCATTTT.

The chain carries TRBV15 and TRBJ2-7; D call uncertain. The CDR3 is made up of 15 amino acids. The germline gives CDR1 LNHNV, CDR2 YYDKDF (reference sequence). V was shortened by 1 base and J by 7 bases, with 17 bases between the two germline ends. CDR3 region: CATSRVAGPIKEQYF. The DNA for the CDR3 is TGTGCCACCAGCAGAGTGGCAGGACCGATAAAAGAGCAGTACTTC.

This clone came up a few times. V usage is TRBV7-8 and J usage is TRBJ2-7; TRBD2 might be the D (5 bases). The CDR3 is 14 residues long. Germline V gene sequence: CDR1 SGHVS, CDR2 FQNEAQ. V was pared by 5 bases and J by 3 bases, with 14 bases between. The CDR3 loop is CASSRFVGGYEQYF. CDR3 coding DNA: TGTGCCAGCAGCCGATTTGTTGGAGGCTACGAGCAGTACTTC.

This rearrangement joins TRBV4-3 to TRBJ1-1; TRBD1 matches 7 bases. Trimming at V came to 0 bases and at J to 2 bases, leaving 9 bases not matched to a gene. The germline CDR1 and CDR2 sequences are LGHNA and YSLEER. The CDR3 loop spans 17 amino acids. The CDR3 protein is CASSQDIVRGRNTEAFF. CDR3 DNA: TGCGCCAGCAGCCAAGATATCGTTAGGGGGCGTAACACTGAAGCTTTCTTT.

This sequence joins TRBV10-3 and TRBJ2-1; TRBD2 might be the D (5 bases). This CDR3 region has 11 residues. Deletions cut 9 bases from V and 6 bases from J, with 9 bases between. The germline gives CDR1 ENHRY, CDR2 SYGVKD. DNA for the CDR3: TGTGCCATTGGACTCACCAATGAGCAGTTCTTC. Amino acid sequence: CAIGLTNEQFF.

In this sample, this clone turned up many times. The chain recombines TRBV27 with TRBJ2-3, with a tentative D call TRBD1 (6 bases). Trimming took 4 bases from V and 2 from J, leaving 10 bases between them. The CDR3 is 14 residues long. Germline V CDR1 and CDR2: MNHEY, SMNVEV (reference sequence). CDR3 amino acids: CASSYSGATDTQYF. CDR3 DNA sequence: TGTGCCAGCAGTTACTCAGGGGCCACAGATACGCAGTATTTT.

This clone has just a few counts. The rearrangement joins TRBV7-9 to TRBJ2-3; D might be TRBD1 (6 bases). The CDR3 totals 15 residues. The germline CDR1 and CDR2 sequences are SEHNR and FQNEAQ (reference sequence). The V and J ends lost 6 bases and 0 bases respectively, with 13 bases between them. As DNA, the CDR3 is TGTGCCAGCAGTCCTGACAGGCGAAGCACAGATACGCAGTATTTT. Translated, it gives CASSPDRRSTDTQYF.

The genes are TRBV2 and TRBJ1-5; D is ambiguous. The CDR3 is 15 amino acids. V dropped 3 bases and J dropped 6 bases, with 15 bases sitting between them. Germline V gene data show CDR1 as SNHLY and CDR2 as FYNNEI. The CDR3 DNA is TGTGCCAGCAGTGATATTCCCCGCGGCACTCAGCCCCAGCATTTT. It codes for CASSDIPRGTQPQHF.

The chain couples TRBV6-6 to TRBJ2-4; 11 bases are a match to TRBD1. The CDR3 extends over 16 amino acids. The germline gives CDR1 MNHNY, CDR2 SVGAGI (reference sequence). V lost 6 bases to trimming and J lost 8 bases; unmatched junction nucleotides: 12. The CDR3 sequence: CASRPPGQGDGDIQYF. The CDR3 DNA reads TGTGCCAGCAGGCCCCCGGGACAGGGGGATGGTGACATTCAGTACTTC.

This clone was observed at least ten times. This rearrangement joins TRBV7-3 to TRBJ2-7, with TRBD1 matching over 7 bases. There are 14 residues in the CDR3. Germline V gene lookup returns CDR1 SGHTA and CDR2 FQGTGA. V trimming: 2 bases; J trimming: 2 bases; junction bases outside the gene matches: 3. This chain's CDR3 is CASSLHQGAYEQYV. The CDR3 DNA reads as TGTGCCAGCAGCTTACACCAGGGGGCCTACGAGCAGTACGTC.

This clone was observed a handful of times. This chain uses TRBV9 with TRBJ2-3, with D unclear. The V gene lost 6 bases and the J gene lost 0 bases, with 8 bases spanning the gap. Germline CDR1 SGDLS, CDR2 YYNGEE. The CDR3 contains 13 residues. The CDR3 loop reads CASKADSTDTQYF. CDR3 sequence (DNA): TGTGCCAGCAAGGCAGACAGCACAGATACGCAGTATTTT. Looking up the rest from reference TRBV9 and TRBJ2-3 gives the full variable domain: DSGVTQTPKHLITATGQRVTLRCSPRSGDLSVYWYQQSLDQGLQFLIQYYNGEERAKGNILERFSAQQFPDLHSELNLSSLELGDSALYFCASKADSTDTQYFGPGTRLTVL.

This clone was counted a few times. The CDR3: CASRPGGTNTEAFF. CDR3 nucleotides: TGTGCTAGTCGCCCAGGGGGCACGAACACTGAAGCTTTCTTT. This chain connects TRBV12-5 to TRBJ1-1, with TRBD1 matching 8 bases. Germline trimming cut 8 bases from V and 1 base from J; bases unmatched to any gene: 6. The CDR3 loop spans 14 amino acids. The germline V gene has CDR1 LGHNT and CDR2 FRNRAP.

The CDR3 DNA sequence: TGTGCCAGCAGCTTAGAGGGCAGGTCCTACGAGCAGTACTTC. Residues: CASSLEGRSYEQYF. The V gene is TRBV7-8, the J gene TRBJ2-7; no definite D call. The CDR3 length is 14 residues. The germline gives CDR1 SGHVS, CDR2 FQNEAQ. Trimming pared 1 base from V and 1 base from J, leaving 8 bases between.

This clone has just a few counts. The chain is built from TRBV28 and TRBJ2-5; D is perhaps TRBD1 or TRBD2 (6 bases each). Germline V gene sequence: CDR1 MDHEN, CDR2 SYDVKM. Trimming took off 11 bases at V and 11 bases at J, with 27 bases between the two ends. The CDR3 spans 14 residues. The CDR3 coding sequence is TGTGCCTCCCTAAGAGGGCCGGGGGCCGGGGGACAGTACTTC. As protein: CASLRGPGAGGQYF.

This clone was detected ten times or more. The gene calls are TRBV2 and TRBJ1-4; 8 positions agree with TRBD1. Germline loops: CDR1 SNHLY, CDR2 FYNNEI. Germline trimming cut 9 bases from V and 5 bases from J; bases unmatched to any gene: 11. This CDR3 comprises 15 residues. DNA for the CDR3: TGTGCCAGTGCCTTCAGGCGGACAGGGAATGAAAAACTGTTTTTT. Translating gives CASAFRRTGNEKLFF.

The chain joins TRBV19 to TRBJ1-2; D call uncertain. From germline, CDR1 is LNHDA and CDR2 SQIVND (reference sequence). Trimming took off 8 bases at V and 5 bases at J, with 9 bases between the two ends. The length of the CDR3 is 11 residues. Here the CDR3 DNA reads TGTGCCAGTGCGAGGGATTATGGCTACACCTTC. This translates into CASARDYGYTF.

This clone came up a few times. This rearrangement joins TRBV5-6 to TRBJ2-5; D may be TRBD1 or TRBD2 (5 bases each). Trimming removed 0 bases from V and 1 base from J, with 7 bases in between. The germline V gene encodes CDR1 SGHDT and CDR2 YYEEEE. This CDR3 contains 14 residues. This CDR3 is CASSLGGSQETQYF. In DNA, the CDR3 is TGTGCCAGCAGCTTGGGGGGGTCCCAAGAGACCCAGTACTTC.

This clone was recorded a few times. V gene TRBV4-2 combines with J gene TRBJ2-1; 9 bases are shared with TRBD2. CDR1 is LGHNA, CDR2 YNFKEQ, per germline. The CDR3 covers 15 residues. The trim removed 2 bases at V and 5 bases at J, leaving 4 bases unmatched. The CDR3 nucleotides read TGTGCCAGCAGCCAAACCCGACTAGCGGACAATGAGCAGTTCTTC. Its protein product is CASSQTRLADNEQFF.

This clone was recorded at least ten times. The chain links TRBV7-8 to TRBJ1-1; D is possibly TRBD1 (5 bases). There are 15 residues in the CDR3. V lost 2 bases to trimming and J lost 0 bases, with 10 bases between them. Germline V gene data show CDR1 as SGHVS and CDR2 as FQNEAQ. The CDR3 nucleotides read TGTGCCAGCAGCTTAAGTGGGACGTTGAACACTGAAGCTTTCTTT. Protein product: CASSLSGTLNTEAFF.

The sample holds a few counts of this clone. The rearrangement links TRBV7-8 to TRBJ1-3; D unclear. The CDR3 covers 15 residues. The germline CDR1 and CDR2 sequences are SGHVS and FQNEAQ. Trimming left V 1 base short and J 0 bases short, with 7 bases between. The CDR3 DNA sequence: TGTGCCAGCAGCTTAGAACGCGTCTCTGGAAACACCATATATTTT. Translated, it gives CASSLERVSGNTIYF.

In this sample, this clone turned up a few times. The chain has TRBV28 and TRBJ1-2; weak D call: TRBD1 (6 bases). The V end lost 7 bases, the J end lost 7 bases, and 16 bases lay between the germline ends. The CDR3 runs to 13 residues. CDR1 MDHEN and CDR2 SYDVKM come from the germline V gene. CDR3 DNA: TGTGCCAGCACCCTACTACAGGGTCTTGGCTACACCTTC. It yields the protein CASTLLQGLGYTF.

In DNA form, the CDR3 reads TGTGCCAGCAGCCCGGGACAGACCACCTACGAGCAGTACTTC. This sequence encodes CASSPGQTTYEQYF. The chain links TRBV7-2 to TRBJ2-7, with 7 bases lining up with TRBD1. CDR1 SGHTA and CDR2 FQGNSA come from the germline V gene. J gave up 2 bases and V 5 bases, and 6 bases lay outside the gene matches. This CDR3 region has 14 residues. Supplemented by reference TRBV7-2 and TRBJ2-7, the full variable domain reads GAGVSQSPSNKVTEKGKDVELRCDPISGHTALYWYRQSLGQGLEFLIYFQGNSAPDKSGLPSDRFSAERTGGSVSTLTIQRTQQEDSAVYLCASSPGQTTYEQYFGPGTRLTVT.

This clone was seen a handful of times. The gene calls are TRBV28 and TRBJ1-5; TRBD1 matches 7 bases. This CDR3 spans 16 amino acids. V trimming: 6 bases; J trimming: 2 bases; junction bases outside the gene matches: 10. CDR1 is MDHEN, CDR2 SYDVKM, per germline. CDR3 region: CASSRQQGLGNQPQHF. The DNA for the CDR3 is TGTGCCAGCAGCCGCCAACAGGGGTTGGGCAATCAGCCCCAGCATTTT. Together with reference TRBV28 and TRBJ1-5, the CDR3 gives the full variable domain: DVKVTQSSRYLVKRTGEKVFLECVQDMDHENMFWYRQDPGLGLRLIYFSYDVKMKEKGDIPEGYSVSREKKERFSLILESASTNQTSMYLCASSRQQGLGNQPQHFGDGTRLSIL.

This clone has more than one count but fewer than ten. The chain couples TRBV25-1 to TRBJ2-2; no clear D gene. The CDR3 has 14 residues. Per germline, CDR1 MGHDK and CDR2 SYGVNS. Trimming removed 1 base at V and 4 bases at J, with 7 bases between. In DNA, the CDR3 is TGTGCCAGCAGTGAATCCAGCTTCACCGGGGAGCTGTTTTTT. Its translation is CASSESSFTGELFF. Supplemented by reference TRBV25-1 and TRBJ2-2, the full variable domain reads EADIYQTPRYLVIGTGKKITLECSQTMGHDKMYWYQQDPGMELHLIHYSYGVNSTEKGDLSSESTVSRIRTEHFPLTLESARPSHTSQYLCASSESSFTGELFFGEGSRLTVL.

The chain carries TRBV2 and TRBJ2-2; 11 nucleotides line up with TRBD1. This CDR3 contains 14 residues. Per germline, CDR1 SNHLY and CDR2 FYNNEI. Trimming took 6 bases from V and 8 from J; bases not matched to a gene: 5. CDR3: CASRRTGGMGELFF. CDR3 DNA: TGTGCCAGCAGAAGGACAGGGGGCATGGGGGAGCTGTTTTTT.

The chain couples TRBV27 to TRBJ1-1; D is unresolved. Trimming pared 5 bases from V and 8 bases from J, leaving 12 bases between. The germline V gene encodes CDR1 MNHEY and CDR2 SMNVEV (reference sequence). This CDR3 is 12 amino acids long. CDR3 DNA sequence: TGTGCCAGCAGTACACTGGTGGGCGAAGCTTTCTTT. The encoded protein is CASSTLVGEAFF.